What follows is one T cell receptor (beta chain) and its context. Its specificity is not known. This sample is drawn from a study of OX40 agonist ivuxolimab in advanced cancers. Across the study: A male proportion of approximately 80% was recorded, with mean age around 55 years and range about 20 to 79.

The assay was immunoSEQ multiplex PCR, and TCRdb's table has in-frame clones only and misses some. The sample lists 53,000 or so clones; roughly three quarters were seen once. Study results and limitations: The investigators did not determine what antigen specificity the expanded peripheral T cells had.

From germline, CDR1 is MNHNY and CDR2 SVGAGI (reference sequence). The CDR3 is 15 residues long. The junction had 2 bases not matched to a gene; V was cut back by 0 bases and J by 6 bases. The specimen was CD4+ or CD8+ T cells sorted from blood, collected in a trial of the OX40 agonist ivuxolimab. This chain links TRBV6-6 with TRBJ2-1; 10 positions agree with TRBD2. The receptor was derived from an adult with an advanced solid tumor such as melanoma, head and neck, liver or kidney cancer. The CDR3 region is CASSYSSSGGNEQFF. CDR3 nucleotide sequence: TGTGCCAGCAGTTACTCATCTAGCGGGGGCAATGAGCAGTTCTTC.